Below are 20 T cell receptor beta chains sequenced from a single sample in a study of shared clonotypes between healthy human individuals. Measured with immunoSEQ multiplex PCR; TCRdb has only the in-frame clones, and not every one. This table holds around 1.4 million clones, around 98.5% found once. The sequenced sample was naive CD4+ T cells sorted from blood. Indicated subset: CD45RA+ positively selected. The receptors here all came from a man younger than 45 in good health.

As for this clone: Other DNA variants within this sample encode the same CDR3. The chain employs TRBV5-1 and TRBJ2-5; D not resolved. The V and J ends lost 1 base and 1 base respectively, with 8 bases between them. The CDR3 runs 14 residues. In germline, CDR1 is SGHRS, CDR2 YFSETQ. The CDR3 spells CASSLRQLQETQYF. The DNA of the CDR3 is TGCGCCAGCAGCTTGCGACAACTCCAAGAGACCCAGTACTTC. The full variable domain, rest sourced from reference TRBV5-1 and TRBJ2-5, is KAGVTQTPRYLIKTRGQQVTLSCSPISGHRSVSWYQQTPGQGLQFLFEYFSETQRNKGNFPGRFSGRQFSNSRSEMNVSTLELGDSALYLCASSLRQLQETQYFGPGTRLLVL.

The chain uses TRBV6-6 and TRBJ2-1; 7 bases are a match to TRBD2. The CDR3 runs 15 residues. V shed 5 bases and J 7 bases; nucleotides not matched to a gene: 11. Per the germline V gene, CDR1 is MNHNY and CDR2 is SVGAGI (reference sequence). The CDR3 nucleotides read TGTGCCAGCAGTGGATTAGGCGGGAGCGGGAATGAGCAGTTCTTC. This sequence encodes CASSGLGGSGNEQFF.

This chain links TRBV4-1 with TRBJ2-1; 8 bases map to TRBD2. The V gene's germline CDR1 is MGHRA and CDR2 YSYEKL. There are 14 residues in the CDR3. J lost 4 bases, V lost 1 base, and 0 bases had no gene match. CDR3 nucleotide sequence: TGCGCCAGCAGCCAAGCGGGAGGGTACAATGAGCAGTTCTTC. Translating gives CASSQAGGYNEQFF.

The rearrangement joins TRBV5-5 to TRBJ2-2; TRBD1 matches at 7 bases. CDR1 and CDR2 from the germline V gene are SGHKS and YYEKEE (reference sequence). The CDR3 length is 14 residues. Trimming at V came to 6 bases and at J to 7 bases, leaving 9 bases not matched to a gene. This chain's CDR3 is CASTPTGAGGELFF. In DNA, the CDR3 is TGTGCCAGCACCCCTACAGGGGCGGGCGGGGAGCTGTTTTTT.

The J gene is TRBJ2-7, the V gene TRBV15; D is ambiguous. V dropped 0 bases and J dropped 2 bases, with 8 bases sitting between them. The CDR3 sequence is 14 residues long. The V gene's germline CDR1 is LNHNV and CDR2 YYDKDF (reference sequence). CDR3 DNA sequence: TGTGCCACCAGCAGAGATACAGTAGCCTACGAGCAGTACTTC. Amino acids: CATSRDTVAYEQYF.

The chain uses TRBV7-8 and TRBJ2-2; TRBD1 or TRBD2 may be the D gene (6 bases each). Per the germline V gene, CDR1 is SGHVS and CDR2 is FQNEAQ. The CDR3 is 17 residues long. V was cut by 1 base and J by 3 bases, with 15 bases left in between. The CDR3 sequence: CASSLVGGNQYTGELFF. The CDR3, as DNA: TGTGCCAGCAGCTTAGTAGGGGGGAATCAGTACACCGGGGAGCTGTTTTTT. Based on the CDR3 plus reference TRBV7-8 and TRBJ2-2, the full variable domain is GAGVSQSPRYKVAKRGQDVALRCDPISGHVSLFWYQQALGQGPEFLTYFQNEAQLDKSGLPSDRFFAERPEGSVSTLKIQRTQQEDSAVYLCASSLVGGNQYTGELFFGEGSRLTVL.

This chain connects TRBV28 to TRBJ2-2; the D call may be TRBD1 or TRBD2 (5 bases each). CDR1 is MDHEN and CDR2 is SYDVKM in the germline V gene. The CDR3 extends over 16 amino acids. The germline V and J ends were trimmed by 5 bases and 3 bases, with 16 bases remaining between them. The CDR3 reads CASSRDPYQDTGELFF. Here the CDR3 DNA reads TGTGCCAGCAGTCGGGACCCTTACCAGGACACCGGGGAGCTGTTTTTT.

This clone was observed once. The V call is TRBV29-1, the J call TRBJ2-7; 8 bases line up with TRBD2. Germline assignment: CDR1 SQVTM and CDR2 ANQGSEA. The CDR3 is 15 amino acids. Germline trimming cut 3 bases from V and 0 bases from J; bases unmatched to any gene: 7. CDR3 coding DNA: TGCAGCGTTGATGGGCTAGCGGGCCTCTCCTACGAGCAGTACTTC. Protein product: CSVDGLAGLSYEQYF.

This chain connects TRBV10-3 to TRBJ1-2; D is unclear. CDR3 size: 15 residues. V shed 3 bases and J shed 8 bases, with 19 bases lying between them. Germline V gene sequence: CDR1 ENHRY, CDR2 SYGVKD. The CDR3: CAISEGSGVWGGYTF. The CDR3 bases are TGTGCCATCAGTGAAGGGTCGGGAGTTTGGGGAGGCTACACCTTC.

This CDR3 reads CASSLGAGGYNEQFF. CDR3 DNA sequence: TGTGCCAGCAGCTTGGGAGCGGGAGGGTACAATGAGCAGTTCTTC. The chain couples TRBV5-5 to TRBJ2-1; 10 nucleotides agree with TRBD2. Trimming took 0 bases from V and 4 from J; bases not matched to a gene: 1. Per the germline V gene, CDR1 is SGHKS and CDR2 is YYEKEE (reference sequence). The CDR3 is 15 residues long.

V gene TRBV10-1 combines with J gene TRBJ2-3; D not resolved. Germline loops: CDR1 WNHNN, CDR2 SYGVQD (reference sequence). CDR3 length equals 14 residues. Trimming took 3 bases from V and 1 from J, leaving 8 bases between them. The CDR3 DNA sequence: TGCGCCAGCAGTGATTCCCCGGGCACAGATACGCAGTATTTT. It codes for CASSDSPGTDTQYF.

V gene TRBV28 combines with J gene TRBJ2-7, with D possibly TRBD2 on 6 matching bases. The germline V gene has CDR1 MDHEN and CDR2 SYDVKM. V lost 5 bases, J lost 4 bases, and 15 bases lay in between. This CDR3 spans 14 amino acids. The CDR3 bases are TGTGCCAGCAGTCCTCCGGGACTTAATTACGAGCAGTACTTC. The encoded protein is CASSPPGLNYEQYF.

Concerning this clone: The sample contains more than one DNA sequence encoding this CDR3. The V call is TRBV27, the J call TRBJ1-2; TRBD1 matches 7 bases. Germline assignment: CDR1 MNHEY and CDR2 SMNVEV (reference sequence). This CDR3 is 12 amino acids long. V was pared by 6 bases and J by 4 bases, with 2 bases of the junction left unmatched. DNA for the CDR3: TGTGCCAGCAGGGGACAGTTCTATGGCTACACCTTC. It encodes CASRGQFYGYTF.

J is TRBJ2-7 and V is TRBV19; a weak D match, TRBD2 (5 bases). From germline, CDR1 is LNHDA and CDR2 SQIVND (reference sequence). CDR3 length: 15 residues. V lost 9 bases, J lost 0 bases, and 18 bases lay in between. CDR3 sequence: CASRVQYGDSYEQYF. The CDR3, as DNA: TGTGCCAGCCGGGTCCAGTACGGGGACTCCTACGAGCAGTACTTC.

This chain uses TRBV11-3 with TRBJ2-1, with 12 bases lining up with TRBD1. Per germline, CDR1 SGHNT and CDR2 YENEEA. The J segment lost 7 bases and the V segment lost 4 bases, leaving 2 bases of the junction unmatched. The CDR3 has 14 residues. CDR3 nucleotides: TGTGCCAGCAGCTCGGGACAGGGGGCTAATGAGCAGTTCTTC. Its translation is CASSSGQGANEQFF. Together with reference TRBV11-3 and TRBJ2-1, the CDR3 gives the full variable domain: EAGVVQSPRYKIIEKKQPVAFWCNPISGHNTLYWYLQNLGQGPELLIRYENEEAVDDSQLPKDRFSAERLKGVDSTLKIQPAELGDSAVYLCASSSGQGANEQFFGPGTRLTVL.

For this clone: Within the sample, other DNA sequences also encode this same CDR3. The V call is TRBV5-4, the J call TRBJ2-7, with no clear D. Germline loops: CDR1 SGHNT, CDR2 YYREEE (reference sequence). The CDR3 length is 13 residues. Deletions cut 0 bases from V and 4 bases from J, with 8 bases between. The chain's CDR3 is CASSLGDGYEQYF. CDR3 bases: TGTGCCAGCAGCTTGGGAGATGGGTACGAGCAGTACTTC.

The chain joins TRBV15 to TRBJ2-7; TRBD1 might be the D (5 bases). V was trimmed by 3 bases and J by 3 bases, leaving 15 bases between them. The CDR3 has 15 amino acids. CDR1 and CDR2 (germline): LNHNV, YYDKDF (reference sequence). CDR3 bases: TGTGCCACCAGCAGTGGGGCCAGCCCTTACTACGAGCAGTACTTC. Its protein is CATSSGASPYYEQYF.

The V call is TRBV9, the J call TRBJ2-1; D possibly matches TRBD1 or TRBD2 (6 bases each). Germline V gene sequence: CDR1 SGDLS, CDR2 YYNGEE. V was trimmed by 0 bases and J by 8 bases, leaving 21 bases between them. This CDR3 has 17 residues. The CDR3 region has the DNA TGTGCCAGCAGCGTAGGGGCCTTGGGGGGCGGATGGGATGAGCAGTTCTTC. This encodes CASSVGALGGGWDEQFF. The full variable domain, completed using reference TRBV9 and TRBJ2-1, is DSGVTQTPKHLITATGQRVTLRCSPRSGDLSVYWYQQSLDQGLQFLIQYYNGEERAKGNILERFSAQQFPDLHSELNLSSLELGDSALYFCASSVGALGGGWDEQFFGPGTRLTVL.

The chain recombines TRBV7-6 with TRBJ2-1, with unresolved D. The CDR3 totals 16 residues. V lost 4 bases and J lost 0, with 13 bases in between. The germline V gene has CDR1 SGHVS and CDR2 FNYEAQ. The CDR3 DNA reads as TGTGCCAGCAGCTCGCCCTTGCGGTCCTCCTACAATGAGCAGTTCTTC. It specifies CASSSPLRSSYNEQFF.

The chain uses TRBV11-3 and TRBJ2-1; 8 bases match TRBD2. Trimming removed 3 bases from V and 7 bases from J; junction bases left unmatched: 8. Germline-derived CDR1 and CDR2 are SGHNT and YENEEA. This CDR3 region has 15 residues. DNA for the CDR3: TGTGCCAGCAGCTTTTCAGCGGGAGATCTTAATGAGCAGTTCTTC. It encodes CASSFSAGDLNEQFF.